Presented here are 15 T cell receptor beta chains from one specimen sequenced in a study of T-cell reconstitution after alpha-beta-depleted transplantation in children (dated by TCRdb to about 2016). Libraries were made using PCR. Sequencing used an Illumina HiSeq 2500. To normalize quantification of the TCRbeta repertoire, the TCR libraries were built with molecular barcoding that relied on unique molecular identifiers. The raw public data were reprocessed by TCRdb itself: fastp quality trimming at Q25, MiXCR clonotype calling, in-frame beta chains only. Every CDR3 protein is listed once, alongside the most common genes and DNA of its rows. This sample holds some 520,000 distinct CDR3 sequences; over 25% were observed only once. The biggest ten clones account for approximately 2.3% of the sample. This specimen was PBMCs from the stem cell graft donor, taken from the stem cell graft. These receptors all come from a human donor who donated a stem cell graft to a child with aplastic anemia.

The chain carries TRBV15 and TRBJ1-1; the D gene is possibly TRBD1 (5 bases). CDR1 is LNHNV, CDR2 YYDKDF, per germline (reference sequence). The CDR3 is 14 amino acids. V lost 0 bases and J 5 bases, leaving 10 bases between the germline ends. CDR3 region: CATSRDVGVTEAFF. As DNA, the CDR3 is TGTGCCACCAGCAGAGATGTAGGGGTAACTGAAGCTTTCTTT.

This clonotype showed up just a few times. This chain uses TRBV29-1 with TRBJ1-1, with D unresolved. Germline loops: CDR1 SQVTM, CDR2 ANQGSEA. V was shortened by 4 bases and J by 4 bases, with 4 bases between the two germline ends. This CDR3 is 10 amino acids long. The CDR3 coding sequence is TGCAGCGTTGGCCGCACTGAAGCTTTCTTT. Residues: CSVGRTEAFF.

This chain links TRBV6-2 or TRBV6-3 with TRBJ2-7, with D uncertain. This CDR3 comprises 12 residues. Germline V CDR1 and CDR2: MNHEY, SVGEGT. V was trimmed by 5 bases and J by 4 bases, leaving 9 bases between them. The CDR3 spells CASSPPEYEQYF. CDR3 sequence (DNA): TGTGCCAGCAGTCCCCCGGAGTACGAGCAGTACTTC.

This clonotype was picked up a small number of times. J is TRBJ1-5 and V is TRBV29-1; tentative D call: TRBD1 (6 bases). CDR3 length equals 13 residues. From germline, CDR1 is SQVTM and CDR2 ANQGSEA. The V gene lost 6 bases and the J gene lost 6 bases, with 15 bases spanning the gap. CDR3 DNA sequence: TGCAGCGTCTCTCCAGGGGTGAGTCAGCCCCAGCATTTT. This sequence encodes CSVSPGVSQPQHF. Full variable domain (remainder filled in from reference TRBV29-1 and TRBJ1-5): SAVISQKPSRDICQRGTSLTIQCQVDSQVTMMFWYRQQPGQSLTLIATANQGSEATYESGFVIDKFPISRPNLTFSTLTVSNMSPEDSSIYLCSVSPGVSQPQHFGDGTRLSIL.

CDR3 amino acids: CARSWPLITDTQYF. In DNA, the CDR3 is TGTGCCAGAAGCTGGCCGCTTATCACAGATACGCAGTATTTT. The chain has TRBV5-3 and TRBJ2-3, with no clear D. TRBV5-3 is marked as an open reading frame, function uncertain. V lost 3 bases and J 2 bases, leaving 10 bases between the germline ends. This CDR3 comprises 14 residues.

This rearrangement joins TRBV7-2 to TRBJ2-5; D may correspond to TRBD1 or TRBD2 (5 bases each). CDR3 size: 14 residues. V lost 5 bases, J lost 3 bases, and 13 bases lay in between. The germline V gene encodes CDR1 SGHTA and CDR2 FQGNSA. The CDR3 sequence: CASSLGRLKETQYF. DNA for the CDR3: TGTGCCAGCAGCCTGGGACGGTTGAAAGAGACCCAGTACTTC.

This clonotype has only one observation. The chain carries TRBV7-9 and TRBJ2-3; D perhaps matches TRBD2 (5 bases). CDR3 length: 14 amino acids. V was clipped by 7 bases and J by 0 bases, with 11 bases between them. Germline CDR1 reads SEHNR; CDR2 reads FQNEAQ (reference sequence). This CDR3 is CASKWSGSTDTQYF. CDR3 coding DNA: TGTGCCAGCAAATGGAGCGGTAGCACAGATACGCAGTATTTT.

The CDR3 region is CASSNRQGSYEQYF. The DNA for the CDR3 is TGTGCCAGCAGCAATCGACAGGGCTCCTACGAGCAGTACTTC. The chain carries TRBV7-2 and TRBJ2-7; 7 bases agree with TRBD1. The CDR3 has 14 amino acids. CDR1 is SGHTA and CDR2 is FQGNSA in the germline V gene. V trimming: 5 bases; J trimming: 0 bases; junction bases outside the gene matches: 4.

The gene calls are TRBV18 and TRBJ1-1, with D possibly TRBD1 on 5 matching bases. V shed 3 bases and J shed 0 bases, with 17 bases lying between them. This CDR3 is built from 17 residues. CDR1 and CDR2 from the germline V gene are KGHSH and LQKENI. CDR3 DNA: TGTGCCAGCTCACCCTCTTTGGGGGTTAGGATGAACACTGAAGCTTTCTTT. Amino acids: CASSPSLGVRMNTEAFF. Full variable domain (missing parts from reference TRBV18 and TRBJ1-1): NAGVMQNPRHLVRRRGQEARLRCSPMKGHSHVYWYRQLPEEGLKFMVYLQKENIIDESGMPKERFSAEFPKEGPSILRIQQVVRGDSAAYFCASSPSLGVRMNTEAFFGQGTRLTVV.

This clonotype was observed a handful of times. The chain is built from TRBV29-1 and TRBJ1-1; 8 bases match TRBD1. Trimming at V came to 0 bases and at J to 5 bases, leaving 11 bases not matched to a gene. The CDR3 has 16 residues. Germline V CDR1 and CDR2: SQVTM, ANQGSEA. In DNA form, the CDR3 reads TGCAGCGTTGAAGATCGGGCAGGGGGCATGGGGACTGAAGCTTTCTTT. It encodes CSVEDRAGGMGTEAFF.

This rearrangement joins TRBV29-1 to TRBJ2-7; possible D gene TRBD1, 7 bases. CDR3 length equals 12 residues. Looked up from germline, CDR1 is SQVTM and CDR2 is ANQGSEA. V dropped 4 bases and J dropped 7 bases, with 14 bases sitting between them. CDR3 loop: CSVVAGGREQYF. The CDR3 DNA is TGCAGCGTTGTGGCAGGGGGGAGGGAGCAGTACTTC.

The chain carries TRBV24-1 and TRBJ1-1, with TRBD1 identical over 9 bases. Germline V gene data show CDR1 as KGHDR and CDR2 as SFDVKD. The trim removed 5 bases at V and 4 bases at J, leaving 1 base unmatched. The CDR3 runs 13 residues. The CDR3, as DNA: TGTGCCACCAGTGCGACAGGGGGCACTGAAGCTTTCTTT. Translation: CATSATGGTEAFF.

As DNA, the CDR3 is TGTGCCAGCAGCCAAGATCGGAGGGGTACAGGAAACACCATATATTTT. Protein product: CASSQDRRGTGNTIYF. This rearrangement joins TRBV4-2 to TRBJ1-3, with TRBD1 as a possible D gene (5 bases). Germline V gene lookup returns CDR1 LGHNA and CDR2 YNFKEQ. V shed 0 bases and J shed 4 bases, with 13 bases lying between them. The CDR3 is 16 amino acids.

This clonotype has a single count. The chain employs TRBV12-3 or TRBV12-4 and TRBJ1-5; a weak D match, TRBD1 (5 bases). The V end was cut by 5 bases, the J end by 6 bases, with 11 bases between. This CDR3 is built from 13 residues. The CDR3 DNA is TGTGCCAGCAGTCATCGGGGGTCTCAGCCCCAGCATTTT. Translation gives CASSHRGSQPQHF.

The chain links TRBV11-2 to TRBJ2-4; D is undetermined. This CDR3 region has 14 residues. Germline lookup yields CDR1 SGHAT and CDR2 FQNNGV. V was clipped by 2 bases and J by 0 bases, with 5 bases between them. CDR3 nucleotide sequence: TGTGCCAGCAGCTTACACTTAGCCAAAAACATTCAGTACTTC. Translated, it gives CASSLHLAKNIQYF.